This T cell receptor beta chain derives from a study of blood T cells in healthy people across ages. Study outcomes and limitations: Greater diversity and more naive CD4+ cells were seen in long-lived donors than in aged donors.

For this clonotype: The antigen remains unidentified.

Per individual sample, total RNA of at least 5.5 micrograms was extracted. For the second PCR, which ran for 7 to 11 cycles, a sample-barcoded 5' primer and a J-beta primer mix were used. TCRdb processed the 5' RACE reads anew with MiXCR; each CDR3 protein has one entry. The sample shows around 970,000 distinct CDR3 sequences, just over 50% of them seen only once. Trimming removed 4 bases from V and 4 bases from J; junction bases left unmatched: 7. This CDR3 contains 15 residues. Germline lookup yields CDR1 DFQATT and CDR2 SNEGSKA (reference sequence). Sample: blood. The TCR originated in a woman aged 55-70 years in good health. The chain joins TRBV20-1 to TRBJ2-7, with 13 bases aligning to TRBD2. The chain's CDR3 is CSANEGTSGIYEQYF. CDR3 bases: TGCAGTGCTAACGAGGGGACTAGCGGGATATACGAGCAGTACTTC.